Below, 10 T cell receptor beta chains from the same sample are listed, as sequenced in a study of shared clonotypes between healthy human individuals. It was CD45RO-negative cells, positively selected for CCR7, that made up naive CD8 cells, with terminally differentiated effector memory CD45RA+ cells excluded. The table came from immunoSEQ multiplex PCR; TCRdb's copy has only in-frame clones and leaves some out. The table records 550,000 to 750,000 clones, under 95% of them present only once. Sequenced input: naive CD8+ T cells sorted from blood. The receptors originated from a man in his thirties or forties in good health.

V gene TRBV2 combines with J gene TRBJ2-1, with 11 bases that match TRBD2. From germline, CDR1 is SNHLY and CDR2 FYNNEI. The ends lost 2 bases at V and 0 bases at J; junction bases unmatched: 15. The CDR3 totals 21 residues. CDR3 sequence: CASSEHPGLAEIFVSYNEQFF. CDR3 nucleotide sequence: TGTGCCAGCAGTGAACACCCGGGACTAGCGGAAATATTTGTCTCCTACAATGAGCAGTTCTTC.

J is TRBJ1-1 and V is TRBV5-1; 9 bases fit TRBD1. J was trimmed by 4 bases and V by 4 bases; bases with no gene match: 17. There are 18 residues in the CDR3. Germline CDR1 and CDR2: SGHRS and YFSETQ. CDR3: CASSTRTGDRVLSTEAFF. Here the CDR3 DNA reads TGCGCCAGCAGCACCAGAACCGGGGACAGGGTTTTAAGCACTGAAGCTTTCTTT.

On this clone itself: Other DNA sequences within the sample encode an identical CDR3. The gene calls are TRBV28 and TRBJ2-7; tentatively, D is TRBD2 (5 bases). The CDR3 loop spans 12 amino acids. The ends were cut back, 4 bases at V and 6 bases at J, with 10 bases in the middle. The germline CDR1 and CDR2 sequences are MDHEN and SYDVKM. The CDR3 DNA is TGTGCCAGCAGTTCGGACTCCCTCGAGCAGTACTTC. Amino acids: CASSSDSLEQYF.

V is TRBV4-1 and J is TRBJ2-1; D gene ambiguous. The CDR3 consists of 16 residues. The germline V gene encodes CDR1 MGHRA and CDR2 YSYEKL. The ends were cut back, 1 base at V and 0 bases at J, with 10 bases in the middle. CDR3 loop: CASSQAAASSYNEQFF. In nucleotides, the CDR3 is TGCGCCAGCAGCCAAGCAGCTGCTAGCTCCTACAATGAGCAGTTCTTC.

The genes are TRBV5-1 and TRBJ2-1; 9 nucleotides line up with TRBD1. In germline, CDR1 is SGHRS, CDR2 YFSETQ. The J segment lost 5 bases and the V segment lost 3 bases, leaving 9 bases of the junction unmatched. The length of the CDR3 is 16 residues. CDR3 sequence reads: CASSYGDREVNNEQFF. The CDR3 nucleotides read TGCGCCAGCAGCTATGGGGACAGGGAAGTAAACAATGAGCAGTTCTTC.

The CDR3 spells CASRTSGRRGGDEQFF. Here the CDR3 DNA reads TGTGCCAGCAGGACTAGCGGGAGACGGGGGGGCGATGAGCAGTTCTTC. This chain uses TRBV27 with TRBJ2-1; 12 nucleotides match TRBD2. The CDR3 loop spans 16 amino acids. J lost 8 bases, V lost 6 bases, and 11 bases had no gene match. CDR1 and CDR2 from the germline V gene are MNHEY and SMNVEV (reference sequence).

This chain joins TRBV7-9 and TRBJ2-1; D uncertain. The CDR3 extends over 16 amino acids. Deletions cut 1 base from V and 9 bases from J, with 19 bases between. Germline CDR1 SEHNR, CDR2 FQNEAQ (reference sequence). The CDR3 reads CASSLGSVDGSSEQFF. In DNA form, the CDR3 reads TGTGCCAGCAGCTTAGGTTCAGTGGATGGGTCTAGTGAGCAGTTCTTC.

This clone has just one count. This chain links TRBV5-6 with TRBJ2-7, with a tentative D call TRBD1 (5 bases). The length of the CDR3 is 14 residues. Germline V lookup: CDR1 SGHDT, CDR2 YYEEEE. The V and J ends lost 2 bases and 5 bases respectively, with 14 bases between them. Written as DNA, the CDR3 is TGTGCCAGCAGCTTATCTTGGGGCCGGGACGAGCAGTACTTC. As protein: CASSLSWGRDEQYF.

This chain's CDR3 is CASLRATEAFF. The CDR3 DNA is TGTGCCAGCCTCAGGGCCACTGAAGCTTTCTTT. The chain joins TRBV2 to TRBJ1-1; D might be TRBD1 (5 bases). Germline lookup yields CDR1 SNHLY and CDR2 FYNNEI. The CDR3 is 11 residues long. Trimming pared 8 bases from V and 4 bases from J, leaving 8 bases between.

The chain recombines TRBV2 with TRBJ2-7; 10 nucleotides align to TRBD1. The germline CDR1 and CDR2 sequences are SNHLY and FYNNEI. There are 14 residues in the CDR3. J gave up 3 bases and V 8 bases, and 7 bases lay outside the gene matches. This chain's CDR3 is CASSPGQGIYEQYF. Here the CDR3 DNA reads TGTGCCAGCTCCCCGGGACAGGGGATCTACGAGCAGTACTTC.